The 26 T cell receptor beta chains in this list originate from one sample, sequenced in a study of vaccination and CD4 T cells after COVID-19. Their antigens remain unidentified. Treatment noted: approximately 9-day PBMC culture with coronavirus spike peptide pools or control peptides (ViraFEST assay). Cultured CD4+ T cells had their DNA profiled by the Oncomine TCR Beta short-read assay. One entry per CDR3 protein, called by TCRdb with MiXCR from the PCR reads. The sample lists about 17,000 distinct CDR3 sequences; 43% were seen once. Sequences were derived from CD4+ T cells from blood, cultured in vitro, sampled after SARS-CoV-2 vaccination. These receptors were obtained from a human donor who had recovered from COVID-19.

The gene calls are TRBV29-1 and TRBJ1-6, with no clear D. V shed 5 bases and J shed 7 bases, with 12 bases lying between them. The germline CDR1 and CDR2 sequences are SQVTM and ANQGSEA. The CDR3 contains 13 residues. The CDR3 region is CSVKAPGNSPLHF. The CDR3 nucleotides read TGCAGCGTTAAGGCCCCGGGGAATTCACCCCTCCACTTT.

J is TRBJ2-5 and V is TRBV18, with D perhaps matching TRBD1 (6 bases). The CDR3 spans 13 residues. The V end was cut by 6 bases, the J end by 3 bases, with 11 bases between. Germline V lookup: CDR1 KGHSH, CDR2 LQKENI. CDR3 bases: TGTGCCAGCTCCAAGGACAGAAAAGAGACCCAGTACTTC. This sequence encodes CASSKDRKETQYF.

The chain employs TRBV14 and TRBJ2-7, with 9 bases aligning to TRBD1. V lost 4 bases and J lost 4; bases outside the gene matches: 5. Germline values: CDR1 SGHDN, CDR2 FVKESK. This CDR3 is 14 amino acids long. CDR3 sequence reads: CASSPGTGRYEQYF. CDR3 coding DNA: TGTGCCAGCAGCCCCGGGACAGGGCGTTACGAGCAGTACTTC.

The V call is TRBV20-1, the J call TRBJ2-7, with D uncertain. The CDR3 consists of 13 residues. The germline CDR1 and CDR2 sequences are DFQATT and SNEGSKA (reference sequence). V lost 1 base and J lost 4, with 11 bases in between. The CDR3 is CSARGGSVYEQYF. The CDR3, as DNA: TGCAGTGCTAGAGGGGGATCAGTGTACGAGCAGTACTTC.

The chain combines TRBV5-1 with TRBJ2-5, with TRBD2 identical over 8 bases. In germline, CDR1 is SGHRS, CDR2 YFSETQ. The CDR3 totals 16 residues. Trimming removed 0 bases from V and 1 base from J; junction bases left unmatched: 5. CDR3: CASSLGPSGFQETQYF. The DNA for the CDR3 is TGCGCCAGCAGCTTGGGTCCTAGCGGGTTCCAAGAGACCCAGTACTTC.

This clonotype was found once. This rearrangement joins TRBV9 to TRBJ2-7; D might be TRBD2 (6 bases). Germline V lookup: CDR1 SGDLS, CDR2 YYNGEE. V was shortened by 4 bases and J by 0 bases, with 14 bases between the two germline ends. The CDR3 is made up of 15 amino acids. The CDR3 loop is CASSPRASASYEQYF. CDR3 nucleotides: TGTGCCAGCAGCCCCCGCGCTAGCGCCTCCTACGAGCAGTACTTC.

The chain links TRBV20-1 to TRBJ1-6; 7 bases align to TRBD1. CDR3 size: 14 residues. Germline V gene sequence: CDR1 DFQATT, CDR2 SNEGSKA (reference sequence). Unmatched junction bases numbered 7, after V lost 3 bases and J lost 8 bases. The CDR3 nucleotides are TGCAGTGCTAGGACAGGGAGAATTTATTCACCCCTCCACTTT. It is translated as CSARTGRIYSPLHF.

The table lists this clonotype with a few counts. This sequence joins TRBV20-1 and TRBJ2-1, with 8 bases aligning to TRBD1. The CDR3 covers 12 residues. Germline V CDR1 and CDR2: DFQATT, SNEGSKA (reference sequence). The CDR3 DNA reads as TGCAGGACATCGACAGGGGACAATGAGCAGTTCTTC. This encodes CRTSTGDNEQFF.

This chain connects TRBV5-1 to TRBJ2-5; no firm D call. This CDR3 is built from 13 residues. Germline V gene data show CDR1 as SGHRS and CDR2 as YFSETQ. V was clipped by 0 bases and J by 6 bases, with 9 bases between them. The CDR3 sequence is CASSLEARKTQYF. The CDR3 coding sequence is TGCGCCAGCAGCTTGGAGGCCCGTAAGACCCAGTACTTC.

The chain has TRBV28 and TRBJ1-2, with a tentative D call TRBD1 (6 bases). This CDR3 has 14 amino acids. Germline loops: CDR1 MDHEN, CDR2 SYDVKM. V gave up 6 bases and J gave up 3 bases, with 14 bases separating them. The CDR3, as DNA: TGTGCCAGCAGAGTCCCAGGGGCAGACTATGGCTACACCTTC. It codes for CASRVPGADYGYTF.

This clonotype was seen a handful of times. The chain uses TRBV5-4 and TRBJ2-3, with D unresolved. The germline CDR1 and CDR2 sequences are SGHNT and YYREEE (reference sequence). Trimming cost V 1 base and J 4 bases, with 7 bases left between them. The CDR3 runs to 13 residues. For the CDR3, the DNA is TGTGCCAGCAGCTTGCCTAGTGCAGATACGCAGTATTTT. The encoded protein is CASSLPSADTQYF.

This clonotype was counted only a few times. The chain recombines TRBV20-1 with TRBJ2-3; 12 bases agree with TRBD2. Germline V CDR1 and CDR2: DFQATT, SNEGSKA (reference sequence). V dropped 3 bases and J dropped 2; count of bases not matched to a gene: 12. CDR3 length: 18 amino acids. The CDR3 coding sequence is TGCAGTGCTAGTGATCCTAGCGGGAGGGCCTACCACACAGATACGCAGTATTTT. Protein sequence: CSASDPSGRAYHTDTQYF.

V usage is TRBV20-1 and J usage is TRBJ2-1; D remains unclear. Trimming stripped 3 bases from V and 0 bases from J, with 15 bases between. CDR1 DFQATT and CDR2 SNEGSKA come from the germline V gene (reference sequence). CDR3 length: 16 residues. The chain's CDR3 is CSASASELSSYNEQFF. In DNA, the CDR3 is TGCAGTGCTAGCGCATCGGAGCTGAGCTCCTACAATGAGCAGTTCTTC.

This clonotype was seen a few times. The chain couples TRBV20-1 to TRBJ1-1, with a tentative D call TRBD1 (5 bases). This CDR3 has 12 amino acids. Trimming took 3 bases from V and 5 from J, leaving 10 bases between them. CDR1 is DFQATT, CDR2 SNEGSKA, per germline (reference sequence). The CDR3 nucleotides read TGCAGTGCTAGCAGGGTGTGGACTGAAGCTTTCTTT. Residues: CSASRVWTEAFF.

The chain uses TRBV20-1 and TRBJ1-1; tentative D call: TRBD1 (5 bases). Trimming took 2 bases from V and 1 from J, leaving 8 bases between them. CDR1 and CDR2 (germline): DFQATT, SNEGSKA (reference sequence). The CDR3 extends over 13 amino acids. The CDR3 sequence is CSARIGENTEAFF. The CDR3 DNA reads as TGCAGTGCTAGAATAGGGGAGAACACTGAAGCTTTCTTT.

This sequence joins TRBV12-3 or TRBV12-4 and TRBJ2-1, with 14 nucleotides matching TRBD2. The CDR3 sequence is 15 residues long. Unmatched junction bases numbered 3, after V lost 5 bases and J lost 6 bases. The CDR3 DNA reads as TGTGCCAGCAGTCCCGGACTAGCGGGAGGCAATGAGCAGTTCTTC. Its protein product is CASSPGLAGGNEQFF.

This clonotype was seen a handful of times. The CDR3 protein is CSARNQAGRTDTQYF. The CDR3 coding sequence is TGCAGTGCTAGGAATCAAGCGGGGCGCACAGATACGCAGTATTTT. V gene TRBV20-1 combines with J gene TRBJ2-3; TRBD2 matches 7 bases. With 3 bases clipped from V and 1 base from J, the junction kept 7 bases outside the gene matches. Germline loops: CDR1 DFQATT, CDR2 SNEGSKA (reference sequence). The CDR3 contains 15 residues.

The CDR3 is CSAWEGSEAFF. In DNA, the CDR3 is TGCAGTGCTTGGGAGGGGTCTGAAGCTTTCTTT. The rearrangement joins TRBV20-1 to TRBJ1-1; maybe TRBD1 (5 bases). This CDR3 comprises 11 residues. V was shortened by 5 bases and J by 6 bases, with 10 bases between the two germline ends. The germline V gene has CDR1 DFQATT and CDR2 SNEGSKA (reference sequence).

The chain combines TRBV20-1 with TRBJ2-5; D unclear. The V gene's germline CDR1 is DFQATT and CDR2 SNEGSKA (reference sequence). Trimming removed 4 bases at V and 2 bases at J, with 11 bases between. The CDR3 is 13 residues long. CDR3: CSANSDIQETQYF. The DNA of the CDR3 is TGCAGTGCTAACTCTGATATTCAAGAGACCCAGTACTTC.

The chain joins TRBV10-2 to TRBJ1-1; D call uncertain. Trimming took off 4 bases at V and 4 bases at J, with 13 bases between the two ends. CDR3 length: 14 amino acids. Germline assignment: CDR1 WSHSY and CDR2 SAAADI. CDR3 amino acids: CASSGATRGTEAFF. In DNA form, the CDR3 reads TGCGCCAGCAGTGGGGCCACGCGGGGCACTGAAGCTTTCTTT.

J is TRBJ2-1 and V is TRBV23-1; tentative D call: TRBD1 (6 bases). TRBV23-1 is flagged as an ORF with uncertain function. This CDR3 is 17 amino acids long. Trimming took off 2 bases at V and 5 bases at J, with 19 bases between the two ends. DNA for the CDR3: TGCGCCAGCAGTCAACGCACTGAATCACAGGGTAACAATGAGCAGTTCTTC. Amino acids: CASSQRTESQGNNEQFF.

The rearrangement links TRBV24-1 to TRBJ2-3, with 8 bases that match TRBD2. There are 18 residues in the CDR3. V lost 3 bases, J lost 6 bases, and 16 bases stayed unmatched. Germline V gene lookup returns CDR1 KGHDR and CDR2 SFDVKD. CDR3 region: CATSDPNRSGTGGDTQYF. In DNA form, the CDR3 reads TGTGCCACCAGTGATCCGAACCGATCAGGGACGGGGGGGGATACGCAGTATTTT.

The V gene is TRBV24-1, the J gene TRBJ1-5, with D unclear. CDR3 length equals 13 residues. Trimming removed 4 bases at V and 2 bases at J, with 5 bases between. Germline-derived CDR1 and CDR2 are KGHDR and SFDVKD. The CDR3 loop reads CATSDSGNQPQHF. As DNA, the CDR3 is TGTGCCACCAGTGACTCCGGCAATCAGCCCCAGCATTTT.

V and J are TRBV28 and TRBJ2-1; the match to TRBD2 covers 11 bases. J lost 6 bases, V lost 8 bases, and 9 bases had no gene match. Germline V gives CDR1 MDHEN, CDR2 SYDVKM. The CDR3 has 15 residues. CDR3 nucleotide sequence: TGTGCCAGCGTACTTAGCGGGGGGGGCTCCAATGAGCAGTTCTTC. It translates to CASVLSGGGSNEQFF.

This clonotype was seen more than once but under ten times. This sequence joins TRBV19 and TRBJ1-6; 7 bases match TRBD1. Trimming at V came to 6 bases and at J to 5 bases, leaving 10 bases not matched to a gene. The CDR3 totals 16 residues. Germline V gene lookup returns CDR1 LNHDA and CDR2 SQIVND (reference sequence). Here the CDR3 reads CASRGQQLTNNSPLHF. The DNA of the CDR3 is TGTGCCAGTAGGGGACAGCAGCTTACCAATAATTCACCCCTCCACTTT.

The CDR3 sequence: CASSLGSRGNEQFF. DNA of the CDR3: TGTGCCAGCAGCTTAGGTAGCCGGGGCAATGAGCAGTTCTTC. This chain uses TRBV11-2 with TRBJ2-1; weak D call: TRBD2 (5 bases). Trimming pared 1 base from V and 6 bases from J, leaving 10 bases between. The CDR3 totals 14 residues. Germline V gives CDR1 SGHAT, CDR2 FQNNGV.